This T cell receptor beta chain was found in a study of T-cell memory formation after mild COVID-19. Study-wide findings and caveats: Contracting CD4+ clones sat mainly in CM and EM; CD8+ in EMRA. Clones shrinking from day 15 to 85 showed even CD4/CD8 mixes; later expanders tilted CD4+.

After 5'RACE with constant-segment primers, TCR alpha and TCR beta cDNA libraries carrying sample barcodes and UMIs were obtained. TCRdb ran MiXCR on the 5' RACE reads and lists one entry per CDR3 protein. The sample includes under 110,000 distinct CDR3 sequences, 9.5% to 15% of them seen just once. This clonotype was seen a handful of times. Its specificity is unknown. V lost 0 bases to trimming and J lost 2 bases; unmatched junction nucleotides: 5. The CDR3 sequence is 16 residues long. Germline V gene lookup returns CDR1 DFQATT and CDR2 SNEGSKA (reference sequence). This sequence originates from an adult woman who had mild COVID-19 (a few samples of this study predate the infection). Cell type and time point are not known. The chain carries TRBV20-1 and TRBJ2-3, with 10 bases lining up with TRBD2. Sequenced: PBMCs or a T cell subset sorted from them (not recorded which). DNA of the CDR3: TGCAGTGCTAGAGATCGACTAGCGGGCTCCACAGATACGCAGTATTTT. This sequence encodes CSARDRLAGSTDTQYF.